This T cell receptor beta chain emerged from a study of control samples from healthy donors and cancer patients. Germline V gene data show CDR1 as SNHLY and CDR2 as FYNNEI. V dropped 6 bases and J dropped 0 bases, with 21 bases sitting between them. CDR3 length: 19 residues. Generated by immunoSEQ multiplex PCR, the TCRdb table keeps only in-frame clones and is missing some. The table lists about 100,000 clones, 80% to 90% of them singletons. The chain has TRBV2 and TRBJ2-6; the D call may be TRBD1 or TRBD2 (5 bases each). The sequence derives from a man between 25 and 39 years old in good health. The specimen was blood. CDR3 residues: CASRKEGTLRDSGANVLTF. Here the CDR3 DNA reads TGTGCCAGCAGGAAGGAAGGGACCCTCCGAGACTCTGGGGCCAACGTCCTGACTTTC.